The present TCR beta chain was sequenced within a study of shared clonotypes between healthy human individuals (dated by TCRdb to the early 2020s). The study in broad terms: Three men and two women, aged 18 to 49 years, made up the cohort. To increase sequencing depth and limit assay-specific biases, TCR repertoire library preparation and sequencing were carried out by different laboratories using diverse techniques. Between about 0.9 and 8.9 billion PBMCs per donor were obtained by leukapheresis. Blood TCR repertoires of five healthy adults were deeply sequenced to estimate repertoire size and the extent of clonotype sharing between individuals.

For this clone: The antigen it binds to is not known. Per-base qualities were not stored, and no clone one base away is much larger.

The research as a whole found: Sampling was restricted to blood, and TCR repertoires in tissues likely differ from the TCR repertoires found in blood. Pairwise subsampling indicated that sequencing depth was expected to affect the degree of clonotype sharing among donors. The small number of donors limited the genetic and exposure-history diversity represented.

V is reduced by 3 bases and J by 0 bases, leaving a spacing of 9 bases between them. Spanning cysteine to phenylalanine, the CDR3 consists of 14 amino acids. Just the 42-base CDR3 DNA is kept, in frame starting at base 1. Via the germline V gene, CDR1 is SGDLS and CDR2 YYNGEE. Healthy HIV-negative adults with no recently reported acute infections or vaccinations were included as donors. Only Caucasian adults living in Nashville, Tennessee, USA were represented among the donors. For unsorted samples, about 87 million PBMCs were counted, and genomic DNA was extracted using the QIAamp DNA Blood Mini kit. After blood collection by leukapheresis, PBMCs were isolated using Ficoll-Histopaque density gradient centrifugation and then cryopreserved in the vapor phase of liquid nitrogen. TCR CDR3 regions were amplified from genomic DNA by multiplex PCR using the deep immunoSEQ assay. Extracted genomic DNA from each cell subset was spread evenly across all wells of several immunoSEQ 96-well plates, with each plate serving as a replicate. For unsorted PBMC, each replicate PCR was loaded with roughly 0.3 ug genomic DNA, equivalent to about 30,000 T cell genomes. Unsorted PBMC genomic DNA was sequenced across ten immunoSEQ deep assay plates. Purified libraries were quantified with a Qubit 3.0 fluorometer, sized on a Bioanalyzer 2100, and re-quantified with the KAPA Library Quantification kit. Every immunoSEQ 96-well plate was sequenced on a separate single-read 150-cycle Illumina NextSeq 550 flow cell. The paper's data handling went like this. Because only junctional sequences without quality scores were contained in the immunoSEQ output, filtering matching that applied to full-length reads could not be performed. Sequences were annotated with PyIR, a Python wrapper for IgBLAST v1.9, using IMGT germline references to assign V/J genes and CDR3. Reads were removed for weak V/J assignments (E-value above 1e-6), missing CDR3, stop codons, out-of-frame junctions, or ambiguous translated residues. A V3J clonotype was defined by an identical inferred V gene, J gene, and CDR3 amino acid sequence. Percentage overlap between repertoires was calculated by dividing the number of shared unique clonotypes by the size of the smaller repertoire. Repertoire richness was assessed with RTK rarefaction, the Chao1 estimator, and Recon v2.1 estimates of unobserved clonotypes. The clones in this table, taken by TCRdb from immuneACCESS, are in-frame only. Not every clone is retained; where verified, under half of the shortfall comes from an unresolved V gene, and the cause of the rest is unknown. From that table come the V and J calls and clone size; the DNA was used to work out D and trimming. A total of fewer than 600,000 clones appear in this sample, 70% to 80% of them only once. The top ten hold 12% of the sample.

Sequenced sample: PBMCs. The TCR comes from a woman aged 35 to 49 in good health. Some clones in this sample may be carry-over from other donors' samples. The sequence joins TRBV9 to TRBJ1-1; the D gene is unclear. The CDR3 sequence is CASSAEGLNTEAFF. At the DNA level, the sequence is TGTGCCAGCAGCGCAGAGGGTCTGAACACTGAAGCTTTCTTT. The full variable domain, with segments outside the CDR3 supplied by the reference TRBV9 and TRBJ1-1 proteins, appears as DSGVTQTPKHLITATGQRVTLRCSPRSGDLSVYWYQQSLDQGLQFLIQYYNGEERAKGNILERFSAQQFPDLHSELNLSSLELGDSALYFCASSAEGLNTEAFFGQGTRLTVV.